The rows below give T cell receptor beta chains drawn from one sample of a study of blood T cell repertoires in COVID-19. The table came from immunoSEQ multiplex PCR; TCRdb's copy has only in-frame clones and leaves some out. This table has over 85,000 clones, roughly 86% appearing once. The specimen was peripheral blood. The receptor set was obtained from a man in his forties with active or convalescent COVID-19. Each CDR3 is given with its conserved first and last residue. Each record gives: D gene, J gene, V gene, clone size, CDR3 protein, CDR3 DNA. A D gene is named only where the DNA matches it firmly. Rows give clone size only sometimes, using once, few, many, or a class for an expanded clone.

D: NA
J: TRBJ2-5
V: TRBV4-3
size: NA
CDR3: CASSQDTAVQETQYF
DNA: TGCGCCAGCAGCCAAGATACAGCGGTCCAAGAGACCCAGTACTTC

D: TRBD2
J: TRBJ2-5
V: TRBV14
size: many
CDR3: CASSQGGETQYF
DNA: TGTGCCAGCAGCCAGGGGGGGGAGACCCAGTACTTC

D: TRBD1
J: TRBJ2-7
V: TRBV27
size: NA
CDR3: CASRNRGGQQYF
DNA: TGTGCCAGCAGGAACAGGGGCGGGCAGCAGTACTTC

D: NA
J: TRBJ1-6
V: TRBV4-1
size: NA
CDR3: CASSQDQAGNSPLHF
DNA: TGCGCCAGCAGCCAAGATCAGGCCGGTAATTCACCCCTCCACTTT

D: TRBD2
J: TRBJ2-2
V: TRBV14
size: few
CDR3: CASSQGAGAGTGELFF
DNA: TGTGCCAGCAGCCAAGGAGCGGGGGCGGGGACCGGGGAGCTGTTTTTT

D: NA
J: TRBJ1-4
V: TRBV6-1
size: NA
CDR3: CASSDRQDNEKLFF
DNA: TGTGCCAGCAGTGACAGGCAGGATAATGAAAAACTGTTTTTT

D: TRBD1
J: TRBJ2-2
V: TRBV5-4
size: NA
CDR3: CASSLESRDRGGGELFF
DNA: TGTGCCAGCAGCTTGGAGTCAAGGGACAGGGGAGGCGGGGAGCTGTTTTTT

D: NA
J: TRBJ1-5
V: TRBV12-5
size: NA
CDR3: CASGLGGGQPQHF
DNA: TGTGCTAGTGGTTTGGGGGGGGGTCAGCCCCAGCATTTT

D: NA
J: TRBJ1-1
V: TRBV30
size: NA
CDR3: CAWSHGTEAFF
DNA: TGTGCCTGGAGCCACGGGACTGAAGCTTTCTTT

D: TRBD1
J: TRBJ2-1
V: TRBV5-6
size: NA
CDR3: CASSSTGLGYNEQFF
DNA: TGTGCCAGCAGCTCGACAGGGCTCGGGTACAATGAGCAGTTCTTC

D: NA
J: TRBJ2-7
V: TRBV12-5
size: NA
CDR3: CASAPDRGTGSYEQYF
DNA: TGTGCTAGTGCTCCCGATAGGGGGACGGGTTCCTACGAGCAGTACTTC

D: NA
J: TRBJ2-2
V: TRBV19
size: NA
CDR3: CASSKQSQNTGELFF
DNA: TGTGCCAGCTCCAAACAGTCACAAAACACCGGGGAGCTGTTTTTT

D: TRBD2
J: TRBJ2-3
V: TRBV5-1
size: once
CDR3: CASSSKRGNTDTQYF
DNA: TGCGCCAGCAGCTCGAAGCGGGGGAACACAGATACGCAGTATTTT

D: NA
J: TRBJ1-1
V: TRBV18
size: NA
CDR3: CASSPEVIAMNTEAFF
DNA: TGTGCCAGCTCACCTGAGGTGATCGCAATGAACACTGAAGCTTTCTTT

D: NA
J: TRBJ2-7
V: TRBV4-2
size: NA
CDR3: CASSQGGGSAYEQYF
DNA: TGTGCCAGCAGCCAAGGCGGCGGGTCAGCCTACGAGCAGTACTTC

D: TRBD1
J: TRBJ1-1
V: TRBV29-1
size: few
CDR3: CSVRRGQGVPGFETAFF
DNA: TGCAGCGTGCGTCGTGGACAGGGGGTCCCGGGGTTTGAGACAGCTTTCTTT

D: TRBD1
J: TRBJ1-1
V: TRBV25-1
size: NA
CDR3: CASSDRGLEAFF
DNA: TGTGCCAGCAGCGACAGGGGCCTTGAAGCTTTCTTT

D: NA
J: TRBJ1-6
V: TRBV5-5
size: once
CDR3: CASSLEQPNSPLHF
DNA: TGTGCCAGCAGCTTGGAACAGCCAAATTCACCCCTCCACTTT

D: TRBD1
J: TRBJ1-2
V: TRBV2
size: NA
CDR3: CASRLGQDGYTF
DNA: TGTGCCAGCAGACTCGGACAGGATGGCTACACCTTC

D: TRBD1
J: TRBJ1-5
V: TRBV18
size: NA
CDR3: CASSPRGQGGGNQPQHF
DNA: TGTGCCAGCTCACCCCGGGGACAGGGCGGCGGCAATCAGCCCCAGCATTTT

D: NA
J: TRBJ1-4
V: TRBV10-1
size: NA
CDR3: CASSEGGAGEKLFF
DNA: TGCGCCAGCAGTGAAGGAGGGGCCGGGGAAAAACTGTTTTTT

D: NA
J: TRBJ2-1
V: TRBV3-1/TRBV3-2
size: NA
CDR3: CASSGRTQGSNEQFF
DNA: TGTGCCAGCAGCGGGAGGACTCAAGGGAGCAATGAGCAGTTCTTC

D: NA
J: TRBJ1-6
V: TRBV3-1/TRBV3-2
size: NA
CDR3: CASSQVRVSPLHF
DNA: TGTGCCAGCAGCCAAGTGAGAGTTTCACCCCTCCACTTT

D: NA
J: TRBJ1-1
V: TRBV5-6
size: NA
CDR3: CASSQRLQSRFIAFF
DNA: TGTGCCAGCAGTCAACGGCTTCAGTCCAGGTTCATCGCTTTCTTT

D: TRBD1
J: TRBJ2-7
V: TRBV5-1
size: NA
CDR3: CASSLRAQGDYEQYF
DNA: TGCGCCAGCAGCCTCCGAGCCCAGGGGGACTACGAGCAGTACTTC

D: NA
J: TRBJ1-3
V: TRBV3-1/TRBV3-2
size: NA
CDR3: CASSQESLSGNTIYF
DNA: TGTGCCAGCAGCCAAGAGTCACTTAGTGGAAACACCATATATTTT

D: TRBD1
J: TRBJ1-1
V: TRBV6-2/TRBV6-3
size: NA
CDR3: CASSSDRGRGNTEAFF
DNA: TGTGCCAGCAGTTCCGACAGGGGGCGCGGAAACACTGAAGCTTTCTTT

D: TRBD1
J: TRBJ1-6
V: TRBV2
size: NA
CDR3: CASSELGQGRSPLHF
DNA: TGTGCCAGCAGTGAATTGGGACAGGGGCGTTCACCCCTCCACTTT

D: NA
J: TRBJ1-3
V: TRBV18
size: NA
CDR3: CASSPLTGLSGNTIYF
DNA: TGTGCCAGCTCACCACTTACAGGGCTGAGTGGAAACACCATATATTTT

D: NA
J: TRBJ2-3
V: TRBV30
size: NA
CDR3: CAWSPPGNTQYF
DNA: TGTGCCTGGAGTCCGCCGGGGAATACGCAGTATTTT

D: NA
J: TRBJ1-4
V: TRBV6-5
size: NA
CDR3: CASSSERNPEEEKLFF
DNA: TGTGCCAGCAGTTCCGAAAGAAACCCGGAGGAGGAAAAACTGTTTTTT

D: NA
J: TRBJ1-5
V: TRBV11-2
size: NA
CDR3: CASSLGRQGGAQPQHF
DNA: TGTGCCAGCAGCTTAGGGCGGCAGGGAGGGGCCCAGCCCCAGCATTTT

D: NA
J: TRBJ1-5
V: TRBV19
size: NA
CDR3: CASGGGNQPQHF
DNA: TGTGCCAGTGGCGGGGGAAATCAGCCCCAGCATTTT

D: TRBD1
J: TRBJ2-7
V: TRBV29-1
size: NA
CDR3: CSVKRGTAAFEQYF
DNA: TGCAGCGTTAAACGAGGGACAGCCGCCTTCGAGCAGTACTTC

D: NA
J: TRBJ2-1
V: TRBV3-1/TRBV3-2
size: NA
CDR3: CASSQRGSYNEQFF
DNA: TGTGCCAGCAGCCAAAGGGGTTCCTACAATGAGCAGTTCTTC

D: NA
J: TRBJ2-1
V: TRBV5-1
size: NA
CDR3: CASSLDTPSYNEQFF
DNA: TGCGCCAGCAGCTTGGACACCCCCTCCTACAATGAGCAGTTCTTC

D: NA
J: TRBJ2-7
V: TRBV6-6
size: NA
CDR3: CASSYSSLDSYEQYF
DNA: TGTGCCAGCAGTTACTCGAGTCTAGATTCCTACGAGCAGTACTTC

D: NA
J: TRBJ2-3
V: TRBV25-1
size: NA
CDR3: CASSFVSTDTQYF
DNA: TGTGCCAGCAGTTTCGTGAGCACAGATACGCAGTATTTT